This T cell receptor (beta chain) came from a study of blood T cell repertoires in COVID-19. Whole-study context: PBMCs, B-cell-depleted T cells, or T cells provided the cDNA or gDNA that made up the material.

In the authors' methods: Nucleated cell number was recorded as an estimate derived from reference gene primer amplification. The method was immunoSEQ multiplex PCR; TCRdb's version includes in-frame clones alone and lacks a portion of them. The DNA was the basis for D and trimming; V, J and clone size are from that table. The table includes 180,000 or so clones, over 75% detected once. This clone is a singleton in its sample. The CDR3 runs to 12 residues. V was cut by 4 bases and J by 5 bases, with 8 bases left in between. The germline CDR1 and CDR2 sequences are MDHEN and SYDVKM. Specimen: peripheral blood. The rearrangement uses TRBV28 and TRBJ1-2, with unresolved D. The TCR originated in a man aged 60 to 69 with acute or convalescent COVID-19. The CDR3 DNA is TGTGCCAGCAGTTCCCAGGTATATGGCTACACCTTC. The encoded protein is CASSSQVYGYTF.